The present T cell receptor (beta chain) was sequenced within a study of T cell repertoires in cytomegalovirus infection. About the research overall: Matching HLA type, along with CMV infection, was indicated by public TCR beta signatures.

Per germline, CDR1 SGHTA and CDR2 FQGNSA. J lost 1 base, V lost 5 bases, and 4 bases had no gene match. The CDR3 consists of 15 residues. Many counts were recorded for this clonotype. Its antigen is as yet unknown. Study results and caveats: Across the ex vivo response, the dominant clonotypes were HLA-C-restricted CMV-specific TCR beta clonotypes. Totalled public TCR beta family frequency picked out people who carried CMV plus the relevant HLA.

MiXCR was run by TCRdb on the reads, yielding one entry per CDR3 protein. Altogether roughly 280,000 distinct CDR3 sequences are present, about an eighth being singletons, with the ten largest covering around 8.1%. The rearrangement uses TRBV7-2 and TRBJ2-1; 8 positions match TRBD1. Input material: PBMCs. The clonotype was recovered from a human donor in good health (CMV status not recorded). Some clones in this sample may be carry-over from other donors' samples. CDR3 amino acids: CASSPRDRSYNEQFF. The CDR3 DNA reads TGTGCCAGCAGCCCCCGGGACAGGTCCTACAATGAGCAGTTCTTC.